A single sample gave rise to the 14 T cell receptor beta chains below, sequenced in a study of T cell repertoires in cytomegalovirus infection. These receptors are not linked to any known antigen. TCRdb re-derived calls from the reads in MiXCR, one entry per CDR3 protein. Here the sample spans approximately 120,000 distinct CDR3 sequences, around 29% being singletons. Sequencing used CD8+ T cells from cultured PBMCs, obtained from culture after CMV antigen stimulation. These TCRs come from a human donor in good health (CMV status not recorded). Some clones in this sample may be carry-over from other donors' samples.

The chain uses TRBV6-5 and TRBJ2-2; no clear D. V was cut by 2 bases and J by 6 bases, with 7 bases left in between. Germline V gives CDR1 MNHEY, CDR2 SVGAGI. This CDR3 is built from 13 residues. The CDR3 here is CASSYLRAGELFF. DNA of the CDR3: TGTGCCAGCAGTTACCTCCGAGCCGGGGAGCTGTTTTTT.

The V and J genes are TRBV7-6 and TRBJ2-1; 8 positions agree with TRBD2. V was pared by 2 bases and J by 12 bases, with 3 bases of the junction left unmatched. Germline lookup yields CDR1 SGHVS and CDR2 FNYEAQ. The CDR3 is 12 amino acids. CDR3 in amino acids: CASSLFAGGQFF. The CDR3 DNA reads TGTGCCAGCAGCTTATTCGCGGGGGGGCAGTTCTTC.

This clonotype was detected once. This chain links TRBV5-6 with TRBJ1-2, with 9 bases aligning to TRBD1. With V trimmed by 5 bases and J by 4 bases, 9 bases remained unmatched. This CDR3 spans 15 amino acids. Germline lookup yields CDR1 SGHDT and CDR2 YYEEEE. The CDR3 here is CASRAQGALPYGYTF. DNA for the CDR3: TGTGCCAGCAGGGCACAGGGGGCGCTTCCCTATGGCTACACCTTC. Looking up the rest from reference TRBV5-6 and TRBJ1-2 gives the full variable domain: DAGVTQSPTHLIKTRGQQVTLRCSPKSGHDTVSWYQQALGQGPQFIFQYYEEEERQRGNFPDRFSGHQFPNYSSELNVNALLLGDSALYLCASRAQGALPYGYTFGSGTRLTVV.

This clonotype was seen more than once but under ten times. The rearrangement joins TRBV7-8 to TRBJ2-5; possible D gene TRBD2, 5 bases. CDR1 is SGHVS and CDR2 is FQNEAQ in the germline V gene. The CDR3 sequence is 13 residues long. Trimming stripped 8 bases from V and 3 bases from J, with 13 bases between. The CDR3 coding sequence is TGTGCCAGCCATCGGGGAGACGAAGAGACCCAGTACTTC. This encodes CASHRGDEETQYF.

The chain links TRBV7-6 to TRBJ2-7; D tentatively reads TRBD1 or TRBD2 (5 bases each). The germline gives CDR1 SGHVS, CDR2 FNYEAQ. The V end lost 2 bases, the J end lost 3 bases, and 14 bases lay between the germline ends. The CDR3 loop spans 15 amino acids. Here the CDR3 reads CASSLIRDPYYEQYF. CDR3 sequence (DNA): TGTGCCAGCAGCTTAATCAGGGACCCTTACTACGAGCAGTACTTC. The full variable domain, with the rest looked up from reference TRBV7-6 and TRBJ2-7, is GAGVSQSPRYKVTKRGQDVALRCDPISGHVSLYWYRQALGQGPEFLTYFNYEAQQDKSGLPNDRFSAERPEGSISTLTIQRTEQRDSAMYRCASSLIRDPYYEQYFGPGTRLTVT.

There are a few counts of this clonotype. This chain joins TRBV20-1 and TRBJ2-5, with D perhaps TRBD2 (6 bases). Trimming removed 0 bases at V and 3 bases at J, with 8 bases between. CDR3 length equals 13 residues. The germline gives CDR1 DFQATT, CDR2 SNEGSKA (reference sequence). The CDR3 loop reads CSARDWGEETQYF. In nucleotides, the CDR3 is TGCAGTGCTAGAGATTGGGGGGAAGAGACCCAGTACTTC.

Here the CDR3 reads CASSLLRVGNTEAFF. The CDR3 bases are TGTGCCAGCAGCCTACTCCGGGTCGGGAACACTGAAGCTTTCTTT. The rearrangement joins TRBV12-3 or TRBV12-4 to TRBJ1-1; D unresolved. Trimming removed 6 bases at V and 1 base at J, with 15 bases between. This CDR3 contains 15 residues.

The chain joins TRBV27 to TRBJ1-5, with 8 nucleotides matching TRBD1. The ends lost 0 bases at V and 5 bases at J; junction bases unmatched: 3. Germline V CDR1 and CDR2: MNHEY, SMNVEV (reference sequence). The CDR3 is 15 amino acids. The CDR3 nucleotides are TGTGCCAGCAGTTTATCGAGCAGGGGGCATCAGCCCCAGCATTTT. Translating gives CASSLSSRGHQPQHF.

The chain recombines TRBV6-5 with TRBJ1-1, with 9 bases fitting TRBD1. The V gene end was trimmed by 8 bases and the J gene end by 5 bases; junction bases not matched to a gene: 3. This CDR3 contains 12 residues. Germline V CDR1 and CDR2: MNHEY, SVGAGI. The CDR3 protein is CASGTGITEAFF. The CDR3 DNA is TGTGCCAGCGGGACAGGGATAACTGAAGCTTTCTTT.

This chain uses TRBV29-1 with TRBJ1-2, with TRBD1 identical over 8 bases. Germline V gives CDR1 SQVTM, CDR2 ANQGSEA. The CDR3 is 14 residues long. Germline trimming cut 4 bases from V and 5 bases from J; bases unmatched to any gene: 9. The CDR3 sequence: CSVVFGQGAYGYTF. CDR3 coding DNA: TGCAGCGTTGTTTTTGGGCAGGGGGCATATGGCTACACCTTC.

This chain connects TRBV19 to TRBJ1-1; D is unresolved. The CDR3 runs to 14 residues. CDR1 and CDR2 from the germline V gene are LNHDA and SQIVND (reference sequence). V shed 7 bases and J shed 0 bases, with 12 bases lying between them. The CDR3 is CASTLTTVNTEAFF. The DNA of the CDR3 is TGTGCCAGTACTCTCACGACCGTGAACACTGAAGCTTTCTTT.

The rearrangement uses TRBV4-1 and TRBJ2-3; TRBD2 matches at 8 bases. Looked up from germline, CDR1 is MGHRA and CDR2 is YSYEKL. The CDR3 loop spans 17 amino acids. After removal of 1 base from V and 0 bases from J, the junction contained 6 bases not matched to a gene. The CDR3 region is CASSQVVAGGSTDTQYF. DNA for the CDR3: TGCGCCAGCAGCCAAGTTGTCGCGGGGGGTAGCACAGATACGCAGTATTTT.

The gene calls are TRBV7-9 and TRBJ2-5, with 7 bases lining up with TRBD1. Trimming took 5 bases from V and 2 from J; bases not matched to a gene: 5. Germline V gene sequence: CDR1 SEHNR, CDR2 FQNEAQ (reference sequence). The CDR3 is 14 residues long. The CDR3 reads CASSLGQAQETQYF. CDR3 bases: TGTGCCAGCAGCCTCGGACAGGCGCAAGAGACCCAGTACTTC.

The genes are TRBV12-3 or TRBV12-4 and TRBJ1-1; TRBD1 is a possible D gene (6 bases). This CDR3 comprises 12 residues. Trimming cost V 5 bases and J 8 bases, with 12 bases left between them. Written as DNA, the CDR3 is TGTGCCAGCAGTCCCCAGGGGTCGGAAGCTTTCTTT. Encoded protein: CASSPQGSEAFF.